The text below deals with one T cell receptor (beta chain). Its recognized antigen is unknown. Within one base of it there is no much larger clone, and no base qualities were kept. This sample is part of a study of blood T cells in healthy people across ages (dated by TCRdb to the mid-2010s). In the study overall: In model experiments, template switching captured roughly one uniquely barcoded TCR beta cDNA molecule for every two T cells. Two additional independent replicas of 1 million unique cDNA reads from the same blood draw were analyzed for two donors (one aged 18 to 30 and one aged 80 or older). Using deep sequencing normalized with unique cDNA molecular identifiers, the study measured how TCR beta repertoire diversity changes with age. To avoid experimental bias, donors of different ages were distributed randomly across sequencing lanes. The donors were split into four age groups: young (average 16 years), middle-aged (roughly 42), aged (over 55) and long-lived (approximately 80). Broad study findings and their caveats: Observed TCR beta diversity correlated strongly with the percentage of naive T cells measured by flow cytometry. Estimates of total diversity based on one million sequenced T cells were considered lower bounds and underestimates. Because profiling used bulk unsorted PBMCs, naive and antigen-experienced compartments could not be compared conclusively. Observed TCR beta diversity per million T cells fell roughly linearly with age, and a significant reduction was already apparent by age roughly 40. Because donor CMV infection status was unknown, age-related changes in expanded clonotypes were potentially confounded. The long-lived group showed more naive CD4+ T cells, fewer expanded clones and increased TCR diversity than the aged group, suggesting age selection.

Library creation used 5' RACE. The instrument given in TCRdb is Illumina HiSeq 2500. A second PCR of roughly 6 to 11 cycles was performed with a sample-barcoded 5' primer and a J-beta primer mix. Each TCR beta cDNA molecule received a unique molecular identifier from a template-switch 5' adaptor carrying 12 random nucleotides. Each sample yielded at least 3 million CDR3-containing paired-end reads. All of the RNA was converted into first-strand cDNA using the Mint cDNA synthesis kit, with a TRBC-specific oligonucleotide serving as the primer. Following uracil-DNA glycosylase treatment, a first 18-cycle PCR with universal primers M1SS and BC2_uni_R was performed on all cDNA. In the original analysis: Each sample was normalized by randomly selecting 1 million high-quality reads, each carrying a distinct molecular identifier. Instead of being binned into consensus sequences, reads that shared molecular identifiers were thrown out. MiTCR, set to a Q25 quality threshold and the strictest error-elimination algorithm, was used for CDR3 identification, clonotype clustering and error correction. A nonparametric unseen species model using Euler transformation provided a lower-bound estimate of total TCR beta diversity. TCRdb redid the processing of the public reads, applying fastp at Q25 and MiXCR, and retained in-frame beta chains. All rows with the same CDR3 protein become a single entry with the most common DNA and genes. These V and J calls are TCRdb output, not the study's own analysis. The sample table shows hundreds of thousands of distinct CDR3 sequences, and under 45% are seen once. The top ten hold around 21% of the sample.

The CDR3 goes from the cysteine to the phenylalanine over 12 residues. The entry retains the CDR3 DNA only, 36 bases that are in frame from base 1. The germline ends are 5 bases apart after V is trimmed by 0 bases and J by 2 bases. The germline V gene (reference sequence) yields GTSNPN for CDR1 and SVGIG for CDR2. Systemically healthy Caucasian individuals from Russia, 39 in total and aged roughly 6 to 100 years, were included as donors. Ten milliliters of peripheral blood were drawn from each donor into EDTA-treated Vacutainer tubes. Ficoll-Paque density-gradient centrifugation was used to isolate PBMCs, with at least 6.5 million obtained per sample. Total RNA, at least 5 micrograms per sample, was extracted from PBMCs with Trizol reagent. Naive CD45RAhigh/CD27high T cell percentages were measured by flow cytometry on a PBMC aliquot from every donor.

The receptor was isolated from a man between 60 and 75 years old in good health. This chain is built from TRBV30 and TRBJ2-7; the D gene is not confidently resolved. Source material: blood. The CDR3 sequence is CAWSVTPYEQYF. The DNA sequence is TGTGCCTGGAGTGTTACTCCCTACGAGCAGTACTTC.